What follows are 21 T cell receptor beta chains derived from one specimen sequenced in a study of neurological immune-mediated disorders. Each CDR3 protein is one row after TCRdb ran MiXCR on the 5' RACE reads. Among 45,000 to 65,000 distinct CDR3 sequences listed, less than 5% were seen once. The sequencing input was PBMCs. The receptors come from a man aged 50-60 years with multiple sclerosis.

This clonotype was seen a few times. V usage is TRBV3-1 and J usage is TRBJ2-1; tentatively, D is TRBD2 (7 bases). The germline V and J ends were trimmed by 7 bases and 8 bases, with 15 bases remaining between them. From germline, CDR1 is LGHDT and CDR2 YNNKEL (reference sequence). CDR3 size: 13 residues. The chain's CDR3 is CASKGGGLHEQFF. The CDR3 DNA reads as TGTGCCAGCAAGGGGGGGGGGCTACATGAGCAGTTCTTC.

This clonotype was observed at least ten times. CDR3 sequence: CSVEDLGQGNIQYF. In DNA form, the CDR3 reads TGCAGCGTTGAGGACCTCGGGCAGGGGAACATTCAGTACTTC. This sequence joins TRBV29-1 and TRBJ2-4; TRBD1 is a possible D gene (6 bases). The CDR3 totals 14 residues. Germline assignment: CDR1 SQVTM and CDR2 ANQGSEA. V was clipped by 3 bases and J by 7 bases, with 16 bases between them.

This clonotype was seen at least ten times. The V call is TRBV29-1, the J call TRBJ2-5; TRBD1 aligns across 9 bases. The CDR3 extends over 18 amino acids. Losses at the gene ends were 7 bases for V and 5 bases for J; bases not matched to a gene: 23. Germline lookup yields CDR1 SQVTM and CDR2 ANQGSEA. CDR3 DNA sequence: TGCAGCGGGGACGTCGGGGGTCGGGACAGGGAGGTCGGCGAGACCCAGTACTTC. The encoded protein is CSGDVGGRDREVGETQYF.

The gene calls are TRBV7-9 and TRBJ1-3; D unresolved. V dropped 5 bases and J dropped 1 base, with 9 bases sitting between them. The germline V gene has CDR1 SEHNR and CDR2 FQNEAQ (reference sequence). The CDR3 runs 14 residues. DNA of the CDR3: TGTGCCAGCAGCAGTTGGGTATCTGGAAACACCATATATTTT. Translation gives CASSSWVSGNTIYF.

This clonotype occurred many times. The chain combines TRBV4-1 with TRBJ1-6; perhaps TRBD1 as D (6 bases). Trimming pared 0 bases from V and 5 bases from J, leaving 11 bases between. This CDR3 is built from 16 residues. CDR1 is MGHRA, CDR2 YSYEKL, per germline. CDR3 amino acids: CASSQEVGANNSPLHF. The DNA of the CDR3 is TGCGCCAGCAGCCAAGAGGTGGGGGCCAATAATTCACCCCTCCACTTT.

In this sample, this clonotype turned up many times. This sequence joins TRBV14 and TRBJ2-5, with D possibly being TRBD2 (7 bases). Trimming stripped 4 bases from V and 3 bases from J, with 15 bases between. The V gene's germline CDR1 is SGHDN and CDR2 FVKESK. This CDR3 comprises 15 residues. In DNA form, the CDR3 reads TGTGCCAGCAGCCTCTTTCCGGGGGGCGAAGAGACCCAGTACTTC. Encoded protein: CASSLFPGGEETQYF.

This clonotype was found many times. This may be a read error, as it is one base from a much larger clone. The chain uses TRBV18 and TRBJ2-5, with TRBD1 as a possible D gene (6 bases). The CDR3 runs to 16 residues. V was cut by 0 bases and J by 3 bases, with 14 bases left in between. CDR1 and CDR2 (germline): KGHSH, LQKENI. The CDR3 is CASSPPRGSQEETQYF. Written as DNA, the CDR3 is TGTGCCAGCTCACCACCGAGGGGGAGCCAAGAAGAGACCCAGTACTTC.

The sample holds many counts of this clonotype. The CDR3 here is CASSSEGRSPHSYGYTF. The CDR3 region has the DNA TGCGCCAGCAGCTCCGAAGGACGGTCGCCTCATAGCTATGGCTACACCTTC. This rearrangement joins TRBV5-1 to TRBJ1-2; D gene uncertain. Germline lookup yields CDR1 SGHRS and CDR2 YFSETQ. V lost 3 bases and J 4 bases, leaving 22 bases between the germline ends. The CDR3 sequence is 17 residues long. Full variable domain (rest looked up from reference TRBV5-1 and TRBJ1-2): KAGVTQTPRYLIKTRGQQVTLSCSPISGHRSVSWYQQTPGQGLQFLFEYFSETQRNKGNFPGRFSGRQFSNSRSEMNVSTLELGDSALYLCASSSEGRSPHSYGYTFGSGTRLTVV.

This clonotype was picked up many times. The chain uses TRBV5-1 and TRBJ2-7; D unresolved. V was clipped by 1 base and J by 3 bases, with 8 bases between them. Germline lookup yields CDR1 SGHRS and CDR2 YFSETQ. There are 13 residues in the CDR3. CDR3 DNA: TGCGCCAGCAGCTTGAGGACGGACTACGAGCAGTACTTC. Translated: CASSLRTDYEQYF.

A remark on this clonotype: One end of the junction varies from germline; a read error may be responsible. The chain has TRBV5-1 and TRBJ1-6; D may be TRBD1 (5 bases). The germline V gene has CDR1 SGHRS and CDR2 YFSETQ. This CDR3 region has 15 residues. CDR3 amino acids: CASSLDFDSNSPLNF. The CDR3 bases are TGCGCCAGCAGCTTGGATTTCGACAGTAATTCACCCCTCAACTTT.

This clonotype came up many times. CDR3 sequence: CASSFLGAYEQYF. CDR3 DNA sequence: TGCGCCAGCAGCTTTCTAGGGGCCTACGAGCAGTACTTC. The V and J genes are TRBV5-1 and TRBJ2-7; D is perhaps TRBD1 (5 bases). CDR1 SGHRS and CDR2 YFSETQ come from the germline V gene. V was cut by 2 bases and J by 2 bases, with 8 bases left in between. The CDR3 covers 13 residues.

This clonotype was found many times. The chain employs TRBV12-3 or TRBV12-4 and TRBJ1-2; no clear D. CDR3 length: 13 amino acids. V was shortened by 6 bases and J by 4 bases, with 12 bases between the two germline ends. The CDR3 DNA follows: TGTGCCAGCAGCTATCGGACGGGCTATGGCTACACCTTC. Translating it yields CASSYRTGYGYTF.

This clonotype occurred many times. The chain combines TRBV5-1 with TRBJ2-5; 7 bases fit TRBD1. The CDR3 is 15 amino acids. Trimming cost V 4 bases and J 1 base; bases outside gene matches: 7. CDR1 and CDR2 (germline): SGHRS, YFSETQ. CDR3 sequence reads: CASSRDRRSQETQYF. CDR3 nucleotide sequence: TGCGCCAGCAGCCGGGACAGACGTAGCCAAGAGACCCAGTACTTC.

This clonotype was seen ten or more times. The chain links TRBV5-1 to TRBJ2-5; TRBD2 matches at 9 bases. The J segment lost 2 bases and the V segment lost 4 bases, leaving 9 bases of the junction unmatched. The CDR3 has 16 amino acids. Germline V gene lookup returns CDR1 SGHRS and CDR2 YFSETQ. CDR3 coding DNA: TGCGCCAGCAGCGCCTTGAGGACTAGCGTTCAAGAGACCCAGTACTTC. It yields the protein CASSALRTSVQETQYF.

This clonotype came up a few times. A much larger clone differs from this one at a single base, so this may be a read error. J is TRBJ1-2 and V is TRBV10-3; no clear D. This CDR3 region has 13 residues. With 9 bases removed from V and 5 bases from J, the gap between germline ends came to 16 bases. Germline-derived CDR1 and CDR2 are ENHRY and SYGVKD. The CDR3 DNA sequence: TGTGCCATTGTAAACGAGAGTACGTATGGCTACACCTTC. Its translation is CAIVNESTYGYTF.

In its sample, this clonotype was seen many times. The chain carries TRBV2 and TRBJ2-2, with D possibly being TRBD2 (5 bases). Germline lookup yields CDR1 SNHLY and CDR2 FYNNEI. V gave up 7 bases and J gave up 2 bases, with 11 bases separating them. This CDR3 region has 14 residues. This chain's CDR3 is CASTPDLNTGELFF. The CDR3 region has the DNA TGTGCCAGCACCCCGGACTTAAACACCGGGGAGCTGTTTTTT.

This clonotype was counted at least ten times. The gene calls are TRBV28 and TRBJ2-7; D might be TRBD1 (5 bases). The CDR3 runs to 12 residues. The V gene's germline CDR1 is MDHEN and CDR2 SYDVKM. Trimming took 6 bases from V and 5 from J, leaving 11 bases between them. CDR3 DNA: TGTGCCAGCAGATTCAGGGCTCACGAGCAGTACTTC. This translates into CASRFRAHEQYF.

Remarks on this clonotype: The junction does not match germline at one end; this may be a read error. This chain uses TRBV6-5 with TRBJ1-5, with a weak D call TRBD1 (6 bases). Germline V CDR1 and CDR2: MNHEY, SVGAGI. The CDR3 is made up of 15 amino acids. The DNA for the CDR3 is TGTGCCAGCAGTTACCGTGGACAGAGCCATCAGCCCCAGAATTTT. It translates to CASSYRGQSHQPQNF.

Only a few counts were recorded for this clonotype. At one of its ends the junction is not consistent with the germline gene, which may arise from a read error. The gene calls are TRBV6-5 and TRBJ1-4; D is unclear. Germline values: CDR1 MNHEY, CDR2 SVGAGI. The CDR3 consists of 14 residues. The CDR3 loop reads CASSYSAQHDKLFF. CDR3 sequence (DNA): TGTGCCAGCAGTTACTCTGCACAGCATGACAAACTGTTTTTT.

This chain links TRBV28 with TRBJ2-4; a possible D gene is TRBD1 (5 bases). The CDR3 is made up of 14 amino acids. Germline-derived CDR1 and CDR2 are MDHEN and SYDVKM. V lost 8 bases, J lost 0 bases, and 11 bases lay in between. The CDR3 nucleotides are TGTGCCAGCCGTGACAGCGTAGCCAAAAACATTCAGTACTTC. It codes for CASRDSVAKNIQYF.

This clonotype showed up many times. The chain joins TRBV7-6 to TRBJ2-1; 15 bases line up with TRBD2. The trim removed 5 bases at V and 10 bases at J, leaving 9 bases unmatched. CDR3 length: 16 residues. Per germline, CDR1 SGHVS and CDR2 FNYEAQ. In DNA, the CDR3 is TGTGCCAGCAGCACGTCCGGGACTAGCGGGGGGCGGGAGCAGTTCTTC. Encoded protein: CASSTSGTSGGREQFF.